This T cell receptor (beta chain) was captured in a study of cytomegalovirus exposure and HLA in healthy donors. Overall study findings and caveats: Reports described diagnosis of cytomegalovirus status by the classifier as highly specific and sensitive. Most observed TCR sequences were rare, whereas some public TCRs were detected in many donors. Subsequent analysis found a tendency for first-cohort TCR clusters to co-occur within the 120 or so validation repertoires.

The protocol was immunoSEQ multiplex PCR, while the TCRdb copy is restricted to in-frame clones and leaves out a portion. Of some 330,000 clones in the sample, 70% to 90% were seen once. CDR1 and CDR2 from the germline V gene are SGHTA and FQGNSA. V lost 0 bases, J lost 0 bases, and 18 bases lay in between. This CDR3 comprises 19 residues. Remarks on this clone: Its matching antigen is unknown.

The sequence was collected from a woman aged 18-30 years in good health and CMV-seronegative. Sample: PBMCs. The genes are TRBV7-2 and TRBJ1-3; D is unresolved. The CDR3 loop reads CASSLAYHPPEGSGNTIYF. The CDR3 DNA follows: TGTGCCAGCAGCTTAGCTTATCATCCACCCGAGGGCTCTGGAAACACCATATATTTT.